The 18 T cell receptor beta chains given below trace back to one sample, sequenced in a study of blood T cell repertoires in COVID-19 (dated by TCRdb to 2019 to 2021). The library was produced with the immunoSEQ multiplex PCR assay. In TCRdb, the immuneACCESS table is reduced to in-frame sequences with V and J assigned. These tables do not hold every clone; where another copy was compared, an unresolved V gene accounts for under half, and the others remain unexplained. The sample table shows over 350,000 clones, and 80% to 90% are seen once. Roughly 4% of the sample comes from the top ten. Sequenced material: peripheral blood. These receptors were obtained from a woman aged 25 to 39 with acute or convalescent COVID-19.

The chain links TRBV10-3 to TRBJ2-4, with 8 nucleotides matching TRBD1. The CDR3 runs 15 residues. Losses at the gene ends were 3 bases for V and 6 bases for J; bases not matched to a gene: 7. Germline CDR1 and CDR2: ENHRY and SYGVKD. In DNA, the CDR3 is TGTGCCATCAGTGAAAGTCCAGGGGGCGGAAACATTCAGTACTTC. It yields the protein CAISESPGGGNIQYF.

The CDR3 region is CASSPGTGVTEAFF. The CDR3 DNA sequence: TGTGCCAGCAGCCCCGGGACAGGGGTCACTGAAGCTTTCTTT. The rearrangement uses TRBV5-5 and TRBJ1-1; the match to TRBD1 covers 10 bases. Germline trimming cut 4 bases from V and 4 bases from J; bases unmatched to any gene: 4. Germline CDR1 SGHKS, CDR2 YYEKEE (reference sequence). CDR3 length: 14 residues.

This clone was found once. This rearrangement joins TRBV6-2 or TRBV6-3 to TRBJ2-1; 7 nucleotides align to TRBD2. This CDR3 region has 15 residues. Looked up from germline, CDR1 is MNHEY and CDR2 is SVGEGT. V lost 5 bases, J lost 2 bases, and 6 bases stayed unmatched. CDR3 DNA: TGTGCCAGCAGTCCGCTGGGGGGGGCCTACAATGAGCAGTTCTTC. Translated, it gives CASSPLGGAYNEQFF.

The CDR3 DNA is TGTGCCAGCAGCATTAATGGCAGGGTCGGAGAGACCCAGTACTTC. This codes for CASSINGRVGETQYF. This rearrangement joins TRBV7-9 to TRBJ2-5, with D maybe TRBD1 (5 bases). V shed 5 bases and J shed 4 bases, with 17 bases lying between them. The germline gives CDR1 SEHNR, CDR2 FQNEAQ (reference sequence). The CDR3 totals 15 residues.

This chain uses TRBV5-1 with TRBJ1-6; 7 nucleotides line up with TRBD1. V shed 2 bases, J shed 10 bases, and the junction held 9 bases outside the gene matches. Germline lookup yields CDR1 SGHRS and CDR2 YFSETQ. CDR3 length: 15 amino acids. The CDR3 DNA reads TGCGCCAGCAGCTTAGACAGGGCAAGGGGATCACCCCTCCACTTT. The encoded protein is CASSLDRARGSPLHF.

The chain joins TRBV30 to TRBJ2-4; TRBD2 might be the D (6 bases). V was clipped by 7 bases and J by 4 bases, with 20 bases between them. The V gene's germline CDR1 is GTSNPN and CDR2 SVGIG (reference sequence). The CDR3 sequence is 15 residues long. CDR3 DNA sequence: TGTGCCTACGGTTATGACGGGGGTACGAAAAACATTCAGTACTTC. Encoded protein: CAYGYDGGTKNIQYF. The variable domain in full, completed from reference TRBV30 and TRBJ2-4, reads SQTIHQWPATLVQPVGSPLSLECTVEGTSNPNLYWYRQAAGRGLQLLFYSVGIGQISSEVPQNLSASRPQDRQFILSSKKLLLSDSGFYLCAYGYDGGTKNIQYFGAGTRLSVL.

The count of this clone is one. The chain is built from TRBV5-1 and TRBJ2-3; 9 bases line up with TRBD1. Germline values: CDR1 SGHRS, CDR2 YFSETQ. The CDR3 spans 16 residues. Losses at the gene ends were 0 bases for V and 5 bases for J; bases not matched to a gene: 7. CDR3 DNA: TGCGCCAGCAGCTTGGAACCGGGACAGGGAGGAGATACGCAGTATTTT. It yields the protein CASSLEPGQGGDTQYF.

The chain joins TRBV5-1 to TRBJ1-4; D remains ambiguous. Trimming left V 1 base short and J 3 bases short, with 4 bases between. Germline V CDR1 and CDR2: SGHRS, YFSETQ. CDR3 size: 13 residues. CDR3 DNA sequence: TGCGCCAGCAGCTTGCTTCCTAATGAAAAACTGTTTTTT. The encoded protein is CASSLLPNEKLFF.

This chain links TRBV30 with TRBJ1-5, with D possibly being TRBD1 (6 bases). Germline CDR1 is GTSNPN and CDR2 is SVGIG (reference sequence). The CDR3 extends over 14 amino acids. V lost 5 bases, J lost 6 bases, and 17 bases lay in between. The CDR3 region is CAWDTGRAGQPQHF. DNA for the CDR3: TGTGCCTGGGACACAGGGAGGGCGGGTCAGCCCCAGCATTTT.

The J gene is TRBJ1-5, the V gene TRBV28; weak D call: TRBD1 (6 bases). Trimming removed 8 bases at V and 1 base at J, with 12 bases between. The CDR3 spans 14 residues. CDR1 is MDHEN and CDR2 is SYDVKM in the germline V gene. DNA of the CDR3: TGTGCCAGCGGATTGGGGACAAGCAATCAGCCCCAGCATTTT. The encoded protein is CASGLGTSNQPQHF.

The gene calls are TRBV2 and TRBJ2-1; D remains unclear. V gave up 6 bases and J gave up 4 bases, with 4 bases separating them. CDR3 length equals 11 residues. CDR1 SNHLY and CDR2 FYNNEI come from the germline V gene. The CDR3 DNA reads as TGTGCCAGCAGGGAGTACAATGAGCAGTTCTTC. Translation: CASREYNEQFF.

The chain recombines TRBV5-1 with TRBJ2-6, with D unclear. The CDR3 runs to 16 residues. Germline-derived CDR1 and CDR2 are SGHRS and YFSETQ. V was cut by 0 bases and J by 1 base, with 8 bases left in between. DNA for the CDR3: TGCGCCAGCAGCTTGGATCGAGTTTCTGGGGCCAACGTCCTGACTTTC. Residues: CASSLDRVSGANVLTF.

The gene calls are TRBV3-1 (or the pseudogene TRBV3-2) and TRBJ1-2, with 9 positions matching TRBD1. The V segment lost 1 base and the J segment 3 bases; nucleotides outside the gene matches: 3. This CDR3 region has 15 residues. Germline assignment: CDR1 LGHDT and CDR2 YNNKEL (reference sequence). The CDR3 region is CASSQADRGDYGYTF. The CDR3 DNA reads TGTGCCAGCAGCCAAGCGGACAGGGGTGACTATGGCTACACCTTC.

The chain recombines TRBV5-1 with TRBJ2-2; 8 bases agree with TRBD2. The V gene's germline CDR1 is SGHRS and CDR2 YFSETQ. This CDR3 is 16 amino acids long. Germline trimming cut 0 bases from V and 1 base from J; bases unmatched to any gene: 2. CDR3 sequence reads: CASSLEAGVNTGELFF. CDR3 nucleotide sequence: TGCGCCAGCAGCTTGGAAGCGGGGGTGAACACCGGGGAGCTGTTTTTT.

The J gene is TRBJ1-6, the V gene TRBV24-1; TRBD1 aligns across 8 bases. After removal of 4 bases from V and 5 bases from J, the junction contained 12 bases not matched to a gene. Germline lookup yields CDR1 KGHDR and CDR2 SFDVKD. The CDR3 has 18 amino acids. The CDR3 region is CATSENPGTGLDNSPLHF. The CDR3 DNA reads as TGTGCCACCAGTGAAAATCCCGGGACAGGTCTGGATAATTCACCCCTCCACTTT.

The chain employs TRBV9 and TRBJ1-1, with a tentative D call TRBD1 (5 bases). The ends were cut back, 3 bases at V and 2 bases at J, with 17 bases in the middle. The CDR3 extends over 16 amino acids. CDR1 is SGDLS, CDR2 YYNGEE, per germline. CDR3 protein: CASSALPGGSNTEAFF. The CDR3 DNA reads as TGTGCCAGCAGCGCACTACCGGGGGGTAGTAACACTGAAGCTTTCTTT.

The chain recombines TRBV6-6 with TRBJ2-2; D not certain. The V gene lost 11 bases and the J gene lost 4 bases, with 11 bases spanning the gap. The length of the CDR3 is 12 residues. The germline V gene has CDR1 MNHNY and CDR2 SVGAGI (reference sequence). CDR3 nucleotides: TGTGCCTATCAGACGGGCACCGGGGAGCTGTTTTTT. Translating it yields CAYQTGTGELFF.

The V call is TRBV29-1, the J call TRBJ2-1, with 13 bases aligning to TRBD2. V trimming: 4 bases; J trimming: 7 bases; junction bases outside the gene matches: 10. CDR3 length equals 16 residues. CDR1 is SQVTM and CDR2 is ANQGSEA in the germline V gene. Here the CDR3 reads CSVVGRGTSGVNEQFF. DNA for the CDR3: TGCAGCGTTGTGGGGCGGGGGACTAGCGGGGTAAATGAGCAGTTCTTC.